This T cell receptor beta chain was sequenced in a study of T cells in Graves' hyperthyroidism and ophthalmopathy. In this sample, this clonotype turned up a few times. TCR beta CDR3 sequences were amplified from RNA transcripts. Initially, a first-round RT-PCR of the TCR CDR3 employed the HTBI primer set. TCRdb recomputed calls from the multiplex PCR reads with MiXCR, one row per CDR3 protein. Of about 330,000 distinct CDR3 sequences detected, around 13% appear once; the ten largest clones hold 30% to 40%. Trimming removed 7 bases from V and 0 bases from J, with 19 bases in between. CDR1 and CDR2 from the germline V gene are SGHRS and YFSETQ. The CDR3 is made up of 17 amino acids.

The sample comprised blood. This chain uses TRBV5-1 with TRBJ2-2; a possible D gene is TRBD2 (5 bases). The source is a woman aged 40 to 50 with Graves' ophthalmopathy. CDR3 residues: CASRDGANPTNTGELFF. The CDR3 nucleotides read TGCGCCAGCCGGGATGGAGCCAACCCCACGAACACCGGGGAGCTGTTTTTT. The variable domain in full, completed from reference TRBV5-1 and TRBJ2-2, reads KAGVTQTPRYLIKTRGQQVTLSCSPISGHRSVSWYQQTPGQGLQFLFEYFSETQRNKGNFPGRFSGRQFSNSRSEMNVSTLELGDSALYLCASRDGANPTNTGELFFGEGSRLTVL.